The sequence of this TCR beta chain was determined in a study of PD-1 blockade in classical Hodgkin lymphoma. As for this clone: Antigen: not known.

Points from the study as a whole: When nivolumab was started under 1 year after ASCT, patients were excluded. Newly diagnosed patients reportedly trailed healthy donors in baseline TCR diversity. Before treatment, complete responders showed about the same diversity as newly diagnosed patients. CD4+ TCR diversity rose significantly by C4D1, and CD8+ TCR diversity did not.

TCRdb's copy holds only in-frame clones and misses some; the assay was immunoSEQ multiplex PCR. Of some 41,000 clones in the sample, around three quarters were seen once. With V trimmed by 6 bases and J by 2 bases, 9 bases remained unmatched. This CDR3 has 17 amino acids. From germline, CDR1 is LNHDA and CDR2 SQIVND (reference sequence). After autologous stem cell transplantation all patients relapsed, and prior brentuximab vedotin exposure differed between cohorts. Sequencing used peripheral blood mononuclear cells (PBMCs), obtained before the second cycle of nivolumab. The V call is TRBV19, the J call TRBJ2-3, with 12 bases identical to TRBD2. The TCR originated in a human donor with classical Hodgkin lymphoma. The CDR3 protein is CASSPALAGGNTDTQYF. For the CDR3, the DNA is TGTGCCAGTAGCCCCGCACTAGCGGGAGGAAACACAGATACGCAGTATTTT.